The rows below give T cell receptor beta chains drawn from one sample of a study of T cell repertoires in cytomegalovirus infection. TCRdb re-derived calls from the reads in MiXCR, one entry per CDR3 protein. The repertoire consists of some 20,000 distinct CDR3 sequences, with 42% occurring once and the leading ten covering roughly 94%. These TCRs' antigens remain unknown. Specimen: CD8+ T cells from cultured PBMCs, collected from culture after CMV antigen stimulation. The receptors were gathered from a human donor in good health (CMV status not recorded). Some clones in this sample may be carry-over from other donors' samples. The CDR3 runs from the conserved cysteine through the conserved F or W.

TRBV27	TRBJ1-2	CASSPPDRLYGYTF
TRBV11-2	TRBJ2-1	CASSTGTSGGSLAYNEQFF
TRBV9	TRBJ2-3	CASSPGTSGGSTDTQYF
TRBV5-6	TRBJ2-2	CASSLAQTAGELFF
TRBV3-1	TRBJ1-6	CASSQGQGSNSPLHF
TRBV7-9	TRBJ2-1	CASKSPENEQFF
TRBV28	TRBJ1-4	CASSFDRANEKLFF
TRBV19	TRBJ2-7	CASSIGLIYEQYF
TRBV12-3/TRBV12-4	TRBJ1-1	CASRTQGGYTEAFF
TRBV4-3	TRBJ2-7	CASSQEVTLFQEQYF